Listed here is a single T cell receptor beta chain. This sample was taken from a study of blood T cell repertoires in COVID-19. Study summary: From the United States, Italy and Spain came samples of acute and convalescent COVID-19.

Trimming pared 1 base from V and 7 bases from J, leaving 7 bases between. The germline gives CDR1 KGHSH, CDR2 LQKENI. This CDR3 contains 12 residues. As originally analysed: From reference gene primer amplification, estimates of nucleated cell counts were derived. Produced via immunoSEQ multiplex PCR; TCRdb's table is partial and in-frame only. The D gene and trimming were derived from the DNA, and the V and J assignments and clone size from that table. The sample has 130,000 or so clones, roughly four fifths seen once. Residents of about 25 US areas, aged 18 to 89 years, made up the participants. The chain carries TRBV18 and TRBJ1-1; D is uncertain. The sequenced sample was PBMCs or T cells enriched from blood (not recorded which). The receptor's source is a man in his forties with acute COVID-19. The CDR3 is CASSPRADEAFF. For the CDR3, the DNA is TGTGCCAGCTCACCACGGGCCGATGAAGCTTTCTTT.